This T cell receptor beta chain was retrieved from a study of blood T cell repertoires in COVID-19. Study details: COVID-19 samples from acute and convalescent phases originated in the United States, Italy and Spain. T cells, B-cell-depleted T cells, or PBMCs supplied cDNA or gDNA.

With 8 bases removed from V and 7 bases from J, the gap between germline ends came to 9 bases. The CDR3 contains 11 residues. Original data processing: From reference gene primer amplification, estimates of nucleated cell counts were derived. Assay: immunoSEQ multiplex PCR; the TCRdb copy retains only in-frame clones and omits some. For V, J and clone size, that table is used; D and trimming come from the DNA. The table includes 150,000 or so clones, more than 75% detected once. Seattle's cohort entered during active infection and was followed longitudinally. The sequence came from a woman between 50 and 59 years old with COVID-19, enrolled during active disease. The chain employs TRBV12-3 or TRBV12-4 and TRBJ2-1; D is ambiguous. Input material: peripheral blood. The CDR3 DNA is TGTGCCAGCCTCGTCAGGAATGAGCAGTTCTTC. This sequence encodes CASLVRNEQFF.